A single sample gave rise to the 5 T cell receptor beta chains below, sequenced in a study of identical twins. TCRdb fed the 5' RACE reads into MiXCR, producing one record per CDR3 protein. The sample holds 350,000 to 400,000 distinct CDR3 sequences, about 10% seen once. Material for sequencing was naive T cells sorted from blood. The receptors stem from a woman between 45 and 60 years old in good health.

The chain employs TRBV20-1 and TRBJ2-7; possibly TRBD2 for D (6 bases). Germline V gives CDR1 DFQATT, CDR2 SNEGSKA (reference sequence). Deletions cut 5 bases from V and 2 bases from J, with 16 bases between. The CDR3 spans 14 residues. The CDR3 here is CSADPGGGPYEQYF. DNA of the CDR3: TGCAGTGCTGACCCTGGGGGAGGACCCTACGAGCAGTACTTC.

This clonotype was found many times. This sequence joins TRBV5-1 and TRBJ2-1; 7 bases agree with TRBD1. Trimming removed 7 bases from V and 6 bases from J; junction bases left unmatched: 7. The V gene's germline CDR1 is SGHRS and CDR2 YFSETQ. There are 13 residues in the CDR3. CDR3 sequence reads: CASSRDRGNEQFF. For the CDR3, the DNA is TGCGCCAGCTCAAGGGACAGAGGCAATGAGCAGTTCTTC.

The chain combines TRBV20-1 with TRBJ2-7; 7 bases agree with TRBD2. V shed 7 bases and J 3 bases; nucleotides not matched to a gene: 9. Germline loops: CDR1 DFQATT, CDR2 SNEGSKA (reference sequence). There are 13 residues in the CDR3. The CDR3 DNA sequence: TGCAGTGTCTTGGGGGGGGGTTACTACGAGCAGTACTTC. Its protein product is CSVLGGGYYEQYF.

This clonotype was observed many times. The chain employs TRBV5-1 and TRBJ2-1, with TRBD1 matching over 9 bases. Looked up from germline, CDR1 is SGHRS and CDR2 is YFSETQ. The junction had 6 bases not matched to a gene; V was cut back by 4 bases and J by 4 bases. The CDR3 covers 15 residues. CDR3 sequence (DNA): TGCGCCAGCAGCATCGAGGGACAGGGATACAATGAGCAGTTCTTC. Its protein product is CASSIEGQGYNEQFF.

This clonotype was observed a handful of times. The CDR3, as DNA: TGTGCCAGCAGTTTAGGTCGGCGCGGGGAGCTGTTTTTT. It is translated as CASSLGRRGELFF. The genes are TRBV12-3 or TRBV12-4 and TRBJ2-2; D remains unclear. V shed 1 base and J shed 7 bases, with 7 bases lying between them. The CDR3 runs 13 residues.